This TCR beta chain stems from a study of OX40 agonist ivuxolimab in advanced cancers. On the study more broadly: Every 2 weeks, patients got intravenous ivuxolimab at one of six dose levels (0.01-10 mg/kg).

People who had autoimmune disease history or systemic immunosuppression were excluded. This clone was found once. Generated by immunoSEQ multiplex PCR, the TCRdb table keeps only in-frame clones and is missing some. Here the sample spans some 95,000 clones, about 85% being singletons. V shed 8 bases, J shed 5 bases, and the junction held 10 bases outside the gene matches. The CDR3 loop spans 15 amino acids. The germline V gene encodes CDR1 LNHDA and CDR2 SQIVND (reference sequence). The chain links TRBV19 to TRBJ2-2, with 8 bases identical to TRBD2. The sequence came from an adult with an advanced solid tumor such as melanoma, head and neck, liver or kidney cancer. The sample was CD4+ or CD8+ T cells sorted from blood, taken in a trial of the OX40 agonist ivuxolimab. Written as DNA, the CDR3 is TGTGCCAGTGGCCGACGGGGGACTAGAACCGGGGAGCTGTTTTTT. Residues: CASGRRGTRTGELFF.